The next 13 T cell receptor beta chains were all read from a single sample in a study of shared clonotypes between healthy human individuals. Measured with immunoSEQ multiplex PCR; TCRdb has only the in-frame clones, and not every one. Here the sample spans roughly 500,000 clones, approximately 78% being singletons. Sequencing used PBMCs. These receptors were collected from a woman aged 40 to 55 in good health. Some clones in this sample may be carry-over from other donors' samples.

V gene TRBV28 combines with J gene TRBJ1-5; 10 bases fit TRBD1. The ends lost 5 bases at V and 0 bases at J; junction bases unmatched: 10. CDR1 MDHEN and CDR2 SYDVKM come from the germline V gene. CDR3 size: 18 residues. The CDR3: CASSKGQGLSYSNQPQHF. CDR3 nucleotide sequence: TGTGCCAGCAGTAAGGGACAGGGGCTATCCTATAGCAATCAGCCCCAGCATTTT.

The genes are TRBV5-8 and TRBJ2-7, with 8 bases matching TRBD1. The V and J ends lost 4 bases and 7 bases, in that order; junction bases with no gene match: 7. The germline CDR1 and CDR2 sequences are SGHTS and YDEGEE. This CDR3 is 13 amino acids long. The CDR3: CASSKETGVEQYF. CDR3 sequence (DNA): TGTGCCAGCAGCAAGGAGACAGGGGTTGAGCAGTACTTC.

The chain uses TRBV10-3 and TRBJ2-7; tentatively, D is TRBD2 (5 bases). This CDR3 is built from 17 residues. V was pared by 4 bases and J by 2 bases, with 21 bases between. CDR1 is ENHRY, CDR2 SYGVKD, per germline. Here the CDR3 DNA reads TGTGCCATCAGTGGAACTCTCCTAAGAGCGGAAACCTACGAGCAGTACTTC. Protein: CAISGTLLRAETYEQYF.

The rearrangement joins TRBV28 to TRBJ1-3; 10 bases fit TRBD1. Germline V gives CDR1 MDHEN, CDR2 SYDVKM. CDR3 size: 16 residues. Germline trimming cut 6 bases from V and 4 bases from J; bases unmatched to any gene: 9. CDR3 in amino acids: CASSPGDRGSGNTIYF. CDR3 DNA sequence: TGTGCCAGCAGCCCCGGGGACAGGGGATCCGGAAACACCATATATTTT.

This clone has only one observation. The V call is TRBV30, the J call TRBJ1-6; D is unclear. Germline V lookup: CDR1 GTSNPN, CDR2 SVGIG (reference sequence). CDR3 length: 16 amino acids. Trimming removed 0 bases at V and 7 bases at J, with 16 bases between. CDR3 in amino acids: CAWSVVRAIVNSPLHF. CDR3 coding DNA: TGTGCCTGGAGTGTTGTCAGAGCGATCGTGAATTCACCCCTCCACTTT.

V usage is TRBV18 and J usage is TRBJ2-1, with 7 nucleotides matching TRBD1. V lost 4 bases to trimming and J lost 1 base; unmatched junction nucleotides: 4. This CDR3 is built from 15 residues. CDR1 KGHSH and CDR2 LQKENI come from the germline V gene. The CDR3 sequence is CASSLGQDSYNEQFF. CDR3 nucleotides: TGTGCCAGCTCACTCGGACAGGATTCCTACAATGAGCAGTTCTTC.

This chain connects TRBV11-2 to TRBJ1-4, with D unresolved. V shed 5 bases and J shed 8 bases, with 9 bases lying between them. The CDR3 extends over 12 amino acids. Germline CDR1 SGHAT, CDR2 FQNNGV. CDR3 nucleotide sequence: TGTGCCAGCAGCCCTGAAAACGAAAAACTGTTTTTT. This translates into CASSPENEKLFF.

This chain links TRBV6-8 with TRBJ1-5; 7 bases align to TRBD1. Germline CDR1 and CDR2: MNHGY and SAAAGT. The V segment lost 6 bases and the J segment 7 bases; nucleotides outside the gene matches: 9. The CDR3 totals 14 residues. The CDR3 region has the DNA TGTGCCAGCAGATCGGCAGGGGGTTGCCAGCCCCAGCATTTT. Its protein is CASRSAGGCQPQHF.

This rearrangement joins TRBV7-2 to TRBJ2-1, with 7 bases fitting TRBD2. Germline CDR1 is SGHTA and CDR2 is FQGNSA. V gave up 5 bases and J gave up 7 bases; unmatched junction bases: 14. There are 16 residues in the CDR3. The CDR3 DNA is TGTGCCAGCAGCCCATTCAGGGCGGGAGTTGATAATGAGCAGTTCTTC. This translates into CASSPFRAGVDNEQFF.

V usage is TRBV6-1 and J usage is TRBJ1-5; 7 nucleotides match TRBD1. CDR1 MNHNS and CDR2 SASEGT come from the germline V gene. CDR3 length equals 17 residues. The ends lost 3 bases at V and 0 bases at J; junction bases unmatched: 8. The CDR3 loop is CASSDRDRLYSNQPQHF. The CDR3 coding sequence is TGTGCCAGCAGTGACCGGGACAGACTTTATAGCAATCAGCCCCAGCATTTT.

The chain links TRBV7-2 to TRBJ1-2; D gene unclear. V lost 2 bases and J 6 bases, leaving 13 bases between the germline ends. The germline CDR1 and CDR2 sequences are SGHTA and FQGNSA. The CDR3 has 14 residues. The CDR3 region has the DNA TGTGCCAGCAGCTTACAGTTGGCAGATCATGGCTACACCTTC. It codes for CASSLQLADHGYTF.

CDR3 region: CASSISRDRGYGYTF. DNA of the CDR3: TGTGCCAGTAGTATCTCCCGGGACAGGGGATATGGCTACACCTTC. The chain is built from TRBV19 and TRBJ1-2; 10 bases align to TRBD1. This CDR3 has 15 amino acids. Germline-derived CDR1 and CDR2 are LNHDA and SQIVND (reference sequence). Germline trimming cut 3 bases from V and 5 bases from J; bases unmatched to any gene: 6.

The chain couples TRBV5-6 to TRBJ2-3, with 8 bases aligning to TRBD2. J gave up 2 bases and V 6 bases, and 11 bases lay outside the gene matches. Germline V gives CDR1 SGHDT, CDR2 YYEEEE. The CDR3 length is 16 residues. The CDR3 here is CASNRRLAPVTDTQYF. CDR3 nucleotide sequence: TGTGCCAGCAACCGACGACTAGCGCCAGTCACAGATACGCAGTATTTT.